The source of this T cell receptor (beta chain) is a study of blood T cell repertoires in COVID-19. Generated by immunoSEQ multiplex PCR, the TCRdb table keeps only in-frame clones and is missing some. The sample carries about 98,000 clones, about 80% recorded once. The CDR3 runs 14 residues. V lost 7 bases, J lost 4 bases, and 14 bases lay in between. Germline loops: CDR1 MNHEY, CDR2 SVGAGI. V is TRBV6-5 and J is TRBJ2-1; D is perhaps TRBD2 (6 bases). Sequenced input: peripheral blood. This clonotype was obtained from a man between 65 and 79 years old with acute or convalescent COVID-19. The chain's CDR3 is CASTGRRGYNEQFF. CDR3 DNA sequence: TGTGCCAGCACCGGAAGGAGGGGATACAATGAGCAGTTCTTC.